These 6 T cell receptor beta chains were all obtained from the same sample, sequenced in a study of T cell responses to AZD1222 COVID-19 vaccine. Using immunoSEQ multiplex PCR, the repertoire was profiled, and TCRdb retains in-frame clones only, with some absent. Here the sample spans 95,000 to 150,000 clones, more than 80% being singletons. Specimen: peripheral blood, collected 28 days after the second AZD1222 dose. Receptors were obtained from an adult who received the AZD1222 COVID-19 vaccine.

The chain has TRBV11-3 and TRBJ2-2; TRBD1 might be the D (6 bases). The germline V gene has CDR1 SGHNT and CDR2 YENEEA. V lost 1 base and J lost 4, with 10 bases in between. The CDR3 covers 15 residues. The CDR3 DNA reads as TGTGCCAGCAGCTTAGGACAGGCGGCCACCGGGGAGCTGTTTTTT. Its protein is CASSLGQAATGELFF.

The chain joins TRBV6-5 to TRBJ1-4; D is perhaps TRBD1 (5 bases). Between the trimmed V and J ends, which lost 2 bases and 7 bases, there was a span of 14 bases. Germline CDR1 reads MNHEY; CDR2 reads SVGAGI. The CDR3 covers 15 residues. The CDR3 protein is CASSYGQGGVEKLFF. In DNA form, the CDR3 reads TGTGCCAGCAGTTACGGGCAGGGTGGAGTTGAAAAACTGTTTTTT.

The rearrangement joins TRBV11-2 to TRBJ2-3, with D perhaps matching TRBD1 (6 bases). This CDR3 comprises 15 residues. Germline V lookup: CDR1 SGHAT, CDR2 FQNNGV. V lost 6 bases and J lost 0, with 13 bases in between. As DNA, the CDR3 is TGTGCCAGCAGAGCAGGGGTTTCTAGCACAGATACGCAGTATTTT. Translating gives CASRAGVSSTDTQYF.

V gene TRBV24-1 combines with J gene TRBJ2-2; 7 bases are shared with TRBD1. The CDR3 is 16 amino acids. Germline CDR1 KGHDR, CDR2 SFDVKD. V lost 4 bases and J lost 6; bases outside the gene matches: 10. CDR3 DNA sequence: TGTGCCACCAGTGACCCTACTACAGGGGAAGCCGGGGAGCTGTTTTTT. Translation gives CATSDPTTGEAGELFF.

The V gene is TRBV28, the J gene TRBJ2-7; D is undetermined. This CDR3 comprises 15 residues. The V end was cut by 5 bases, the J end by 0 bases, with 14 bases between. Germline CDR1 is MDHEN and CDR2 is SYDVKM. The CDR3 DNA is TGTGCCAGCAGTACTACAGATCTAAGCTCCTACGAGCAGTACTTC. This codes for CASSTTDLSSYEQYF.

V and J are TRBV5-1 and TRBJ1-1, with D possibly being TRBD1 (5 bases). Looked up from germline, CDR1 is SGHRS and CDR2 is YFSETQ. The CDR3 is 14 amino acids. Trimming took off 1 base at V and 3 bases at J, with 10 bases between the two ends. The CDR3 region is CASSLSGADTEAFF. The CDR3 DNA is TGCGCCAGCAGCTTGAGCGGGGCGGACACTGAAGCTTTCTTT.